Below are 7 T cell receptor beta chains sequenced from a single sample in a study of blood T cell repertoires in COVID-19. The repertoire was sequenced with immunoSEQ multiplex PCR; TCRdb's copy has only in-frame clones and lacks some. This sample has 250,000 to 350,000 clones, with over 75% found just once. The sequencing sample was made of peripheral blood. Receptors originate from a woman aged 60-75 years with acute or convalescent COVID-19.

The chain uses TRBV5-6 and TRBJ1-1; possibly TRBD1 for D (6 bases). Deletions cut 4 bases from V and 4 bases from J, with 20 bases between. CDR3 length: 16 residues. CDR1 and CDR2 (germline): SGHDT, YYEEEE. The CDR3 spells CASSPRTVTMSTEAFF. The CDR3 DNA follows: TGTGCCAGCAGCCCTAGGACAGTAACCATGAGCACTGAAGCTTTCTTT. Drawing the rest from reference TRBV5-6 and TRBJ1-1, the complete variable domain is DAGVTQSPTHLIKTRGQQVTLRCSPKSGHDTVSWYQQALGQGPQFIFQYYEEEERQRGNFPDRFSGHQFPNYSSELNVNALLLGDSALYLCASSPRTVTMSTEAFFGQGTRLTVV.

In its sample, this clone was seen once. The CDR3 coding sequence is TGTGCCAGCAGCAGCCCGGTAGGGGGCCTTAGGGAGCAGTACTTC. Translated: CASSSPVGGLREQYF. This chain connects TRBV11-2 to TRBJ2-7, with 7 bases lining up with TRBD1. CDR1 is SGHAT and CDR2 is FQNNGV in the germline V gene. V lost 5 bases and J lost 7; bases outside the gene matches: 14. This CDR3 contains 15 residues.

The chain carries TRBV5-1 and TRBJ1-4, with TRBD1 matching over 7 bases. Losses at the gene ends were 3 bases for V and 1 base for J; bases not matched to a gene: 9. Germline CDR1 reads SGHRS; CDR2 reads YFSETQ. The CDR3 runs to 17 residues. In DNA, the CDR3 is TGCGCCAGCAGCTCATCACAGGGGTGGGGAACTAATGAAAAACTGTTTTTT. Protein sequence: CASSSSQGWGTNEKLFF. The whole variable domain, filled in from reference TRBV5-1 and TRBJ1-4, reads KAGVTQTPRYLIKTRGQQVTLSCSPISGHRSVSWYQQTPGQGLQFLFEYFSETQRNKGNFPGRFSGRQFSNSRSEMNVSTLELGDSALYLCASSSSQGWGTNEKLFFGSGTQLSVL.

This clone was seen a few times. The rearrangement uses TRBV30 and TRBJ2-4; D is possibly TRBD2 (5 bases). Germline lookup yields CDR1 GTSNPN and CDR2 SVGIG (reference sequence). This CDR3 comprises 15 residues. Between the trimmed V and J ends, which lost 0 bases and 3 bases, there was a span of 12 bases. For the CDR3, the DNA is TGTGCCTGGAGTGTATTCGACGGGAACAAAAACATTCAGTACTTC. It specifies CAWSVFDGNKNIQYF. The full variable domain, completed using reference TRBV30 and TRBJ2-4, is SQTIHQWPATLVQPVGSPLSLECTVEGTSNPNLYWYRQAAGRGLQLLFYSVGIGQISSEVPQNLSASRPQDRQFILSSKKLLLSDSGFYLCAWSVFDGNKNIQYFGAGTRLSVL.

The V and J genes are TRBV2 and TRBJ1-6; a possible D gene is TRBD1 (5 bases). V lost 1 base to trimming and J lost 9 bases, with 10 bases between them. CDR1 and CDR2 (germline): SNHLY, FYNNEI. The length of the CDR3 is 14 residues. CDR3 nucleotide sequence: TGTGCCAGCAGTGAAGGTCCAGGGATTTCACCCCTCCACTTT. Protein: CASSEGPGISPLHF.

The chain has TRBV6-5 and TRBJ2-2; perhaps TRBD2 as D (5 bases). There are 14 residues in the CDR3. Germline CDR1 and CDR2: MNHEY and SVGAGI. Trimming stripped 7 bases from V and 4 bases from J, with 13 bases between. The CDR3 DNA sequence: TGTGCCAGCACCTGGACTCCTTCCACCGGGGAGCTGTTTTTT. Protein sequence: CASTWTPSTGELFF.

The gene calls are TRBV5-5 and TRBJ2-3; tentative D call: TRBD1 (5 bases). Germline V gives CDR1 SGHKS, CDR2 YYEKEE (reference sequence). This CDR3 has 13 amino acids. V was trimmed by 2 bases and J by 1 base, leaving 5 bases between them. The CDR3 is CASSLQGTDTQYF. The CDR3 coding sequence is TGTGCCAGCAGCTTACAGGGCACAGATACGCAGTATTTT.